Listed below are T cell receptor beta chains from one sample, sequenced in a study of blood T cell repertoires in COVID-19. This table comes from immunoSEQ multiplex PCR, and its TCRdb copy is limited to in-frame clones, with some not included. The data contain about 300,000 clones, around nine tenths of them singletons. Sequenced material: peripheral blood. Receptors were obtained from a man between 70 and 80 years old with acute or convalescent COVID-19. The CDR3 runs from the conserved cysteine through the conserved F or W. Some rows have no size entry. The others give once, few or many, or a class for an expanded clone.

clone size: .
V gene: TRBV7-2
J gene: TRBJ2-3
CDR3 protein: CASRWTSGGVRTDTQYF

clone size: .
V gene: TRBV7-2
J gene: TRBJ1-1
CDR3 protein: CASSRGQGRWTEAFF

clone size: .
V gene: TRBV28
J gene: TRBJ2-1
CDR3 protein: CASSRGGRKRNEQFF

clone size: .
V gene: TRBV4-2
J gene: TRBJ2-1
CDR3 protein: CASSLFGLAEGDEQFF

clone size: .
V gene: TRBV7-6
J gene: TRBJ2-1
CDR3 protein: CASSLVAGPLEEQFF

clone size: once
V gene: TRBV6-1
J gene: TRBJ2-7
CDR3 protein: CASSEVAAYEQYF

clone size: .
V gene: TRBV5-1
J gene: TRBJ2-7
CDR3 protein: CASSPGRLGPYEQYF

clone size: .
V gene: TRBV11-2
J gene: TRBJ1-1
CDR3 protein: CASGRQGLRNTEAFF

clone size: .
V gene: TRBV15
J gene: TRBJ1-1
CDR3 protein: CATSRGGGGGTEAFF

clone size: few
V gene: TRBV2
J gene: TRBJ1-6
CDR3 protein: CASSEDRGPSPLHF

clone size: .
V gene: TRBV7-2
J gene: TRBJ2-1
CDR3 protein: CASSFPGTGYGNEQFF

clone size: .
V gene: TRBV5-1
J gene: TRBJ1-3
CDR3 protein: CASSERQGSGNTIYF

clone size: .
V gene: TRBV7-3
J gene: TRBJ2-5
CDR3 protein: CASSLSGQETQYF

clone size: .
V gene: TRBV27
J gene: TRBJ2-3
CDR3 protein: CASSLGSGPVGASTDTQYF

clone size: .
V gene: TRBV5-1
J gene: TRBJ2-1
CDR3 protein: CASSLTGSNEQFF

clone size: .
V gene: TRBV19
J gene: TRBJ1-5
CDR3 protein: CATDTGNSGSRQPQHF

clone size: .
V gene: TRBV5-6
J gene: TRBJ2-7
CDR3 protein: CASSGQGAPFSYEQYF

clone size: .
V gene: TRBV28
J gene: TRBJ2-3
CDR3 protein: CASRLRVADTQYF

clone size: .
V gene: TRBV7-2
J gene: TRBJ1-1
CDR3 protein: CASSFSTGVGTEAFF

clone size: few
V gene: TRBV6-4
J gene: TRBJ1-1
CDR3 protein: CASSLTGWLFTEAFF

clone size: .
V gene: TRBV6-6
J gene: TRBJ2-2
CDR3 protein: CASSYLRAGELFF

clone size: many
V gene: TRBV7-9
J gene: TRBJ1-2
CDR3 protein: CASSQTGISPNYGYTF

clone size: .
V gene: TRBV13
J gene: TRBJ2-7
CDR3 protein: CASLGEGGHEQYF

clone size: .
V gene: TRBV6-5
J gene: TRBJ1-1
CDR3 protein: CASSRSGIAFF

clone size: .
V gene: TRBV7-2
J gene: TRBJ2-5
CDR3 protein: CASSGRVGWQETQYF

clone size: .
V gene: TRBV6-6
J gene: TRBJ2-5
CDR3 protein: CASSPPGIARQETQYF

clone size: .
V gene: TRBV5-5
J gene: TRBJ2-7
CDR3 protein: CASSLGDRVFGTYEQYF

clone size: .
V gene: TRBV9
J gene: TRBJ1-1
CDR3 protein: CASSARQGGAANTEAFF

clone size: .
V gene: TRBV7-9
J gene: TRBJ1-2
CDR3 protein: CASSPPGTGNYGYTF

clone size: .
V gene: TRBV28
J gene: TRBJ2-7
CDR3 protein: CASSLLGSAYEQYF

clone size: .
V gene: TRBV5-1
J gene: TRBJ1-4
CDR3 protein: CASSGAATNEKLFF

clone size: .
V gene: TRBV11-2
J gene: TRBJ1-1
CDR3 protein: CASSLVAAIGEAFF

clone size: .
V gene: TRBV9
J gene: TRBJ2-2
CDR3 protein: CASSVDPPRGLFF

clone size: .
V gene: TRBV15
J gene: TRBJ2-1
CDR3 protein: CATSIRMGAVSYNEQFF

clone size: .
V gene: TRBV27
J gene: TRBJ2-3
CDR3 protein: CASSYREAADTQYF

clone size: .
V gene: TRBV3-1/TRBV3-2
J gene: TRBJ2-2
CDR3 protein: CASSQELGGGYTGELFF

clone size: .
V gene: TRBV24-1
J gene: TRBJ1-2
CDR3 protein: CATSDFGQGVGGYTF

clone size: .
V gene: TRBV9
J gene: TRBJ2-2
CDR3 protein: CASSTTVTGELFF

clone size: .
V gene: TRBV18
J gene: TRBJ1-1
CDR3 protein: CASSPTGSGYTEAFF

clone size: .
V gene: TRBV7-9
J gene: TRBJ1-1
CDR3 protein: CASSPDGVAEAFF

clone size: few
V gene: TRBV2
J gene: TRBJ1-1
CDR3 protein: CASSTGTSSEAFF

clone size: .
V gene: TRBV16
J gene: TRBJ1-5
CDR3 protein: CASTAIRAGGNQPQHF

clone size: .
V gene: TRBV5-1
J gene: TRBJ1-2
CDR3 protein: CASSLAGNYGYTF

clone size: .
V gene: TRBV5-1
J gene: TRBJ2-5
CDR3 protein: CASSSTREETQYF

clone size: .
V gene: TRBV5-4
J gene: TRBJ2-1
CDR3 protein: CASSLGTSGSYNEQFF

clone size: once
V gene: TRBV6-2/TRBV6-3
J gene: TRBJ2-4
CDR3 protein: CASSALDYAKNIQYF

clone size: .
V gene: TRBV19
J gene: TRBJ1-1
CDR3 protein: CATKGARPRNTEAFF

clone size: .
V gene: TRBV28
J gene: TRBJ1-2
CDR3 protein: CASSSGTGSYGYTF

clone size: .
V gene: TRBV5-1
J gene: TRBJ2-3
CDR3 protein: CASSARGGNPDTQYF

clone size: .
V gene: TRBV5-4
J gene: TRBJ1-2
CDR3 protein: CASSSLTGAFGGSDGYTF

clone size: .
V gene: TRBV20-1
J gene: TRBJ2-5
CDR3 protein: CSASPGTGIYVLGLETQYF